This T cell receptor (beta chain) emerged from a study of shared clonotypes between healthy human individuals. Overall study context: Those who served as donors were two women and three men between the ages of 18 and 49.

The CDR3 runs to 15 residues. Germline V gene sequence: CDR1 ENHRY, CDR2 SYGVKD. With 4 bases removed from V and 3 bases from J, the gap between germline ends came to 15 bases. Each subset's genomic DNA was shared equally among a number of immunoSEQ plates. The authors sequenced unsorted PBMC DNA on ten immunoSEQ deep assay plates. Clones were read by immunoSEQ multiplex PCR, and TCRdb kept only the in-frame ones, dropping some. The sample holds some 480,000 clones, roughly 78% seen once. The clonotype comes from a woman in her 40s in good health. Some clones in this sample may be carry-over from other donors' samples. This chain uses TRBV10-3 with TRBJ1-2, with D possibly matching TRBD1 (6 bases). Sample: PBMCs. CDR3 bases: TGTGCCATCAGTGGGGGGCAGCGCCGCGACTATGGCTACACCTTC. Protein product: CAISGGQRRDYGYTF.